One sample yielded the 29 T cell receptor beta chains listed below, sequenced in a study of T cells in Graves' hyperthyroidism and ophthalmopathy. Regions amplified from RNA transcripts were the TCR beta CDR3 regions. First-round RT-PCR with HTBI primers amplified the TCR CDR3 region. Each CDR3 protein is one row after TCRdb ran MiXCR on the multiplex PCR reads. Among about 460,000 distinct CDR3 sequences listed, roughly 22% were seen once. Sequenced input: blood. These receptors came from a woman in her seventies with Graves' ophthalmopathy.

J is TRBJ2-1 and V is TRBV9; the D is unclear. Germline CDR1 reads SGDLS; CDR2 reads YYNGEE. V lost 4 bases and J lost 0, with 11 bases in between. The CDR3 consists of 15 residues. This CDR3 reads CASSPTPRSYNEQFF. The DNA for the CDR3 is TGTGCCAGCAGCCCTACCCCTCGCTCCTACAATGAGCAGTTCTTC.

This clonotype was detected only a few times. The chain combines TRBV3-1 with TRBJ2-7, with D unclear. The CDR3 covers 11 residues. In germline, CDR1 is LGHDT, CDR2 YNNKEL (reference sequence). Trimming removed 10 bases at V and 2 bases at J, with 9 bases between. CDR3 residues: CATRHAYEQYF. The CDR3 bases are TGTGCCACACGCCACGCCTACGAGCAGTACTTC.

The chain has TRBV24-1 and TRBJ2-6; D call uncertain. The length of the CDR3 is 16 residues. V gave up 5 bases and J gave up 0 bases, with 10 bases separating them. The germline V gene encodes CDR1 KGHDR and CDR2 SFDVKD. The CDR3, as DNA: TGTGCCACCAGTGCCGGGCCTTCCTCTGGGGCCAACGTCCTGACTTTC. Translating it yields CATSAGPSSGANVLTF.

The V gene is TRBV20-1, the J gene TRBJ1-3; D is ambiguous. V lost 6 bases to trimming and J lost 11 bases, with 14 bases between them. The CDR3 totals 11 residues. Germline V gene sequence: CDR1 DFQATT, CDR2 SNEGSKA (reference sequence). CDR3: CSATEGVAIYF. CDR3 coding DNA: TGCAGTGCCACGGAGGGCGTGGCCATATATTTT.

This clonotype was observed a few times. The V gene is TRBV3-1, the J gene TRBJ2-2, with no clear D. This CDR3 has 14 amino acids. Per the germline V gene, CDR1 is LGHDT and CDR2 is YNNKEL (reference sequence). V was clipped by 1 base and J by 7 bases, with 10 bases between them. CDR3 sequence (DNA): TGTGCCAGCAGCCAAGGGCCTAATGGCGGGGAGCTGTTTTTT. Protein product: CASSQGPNGGELFF. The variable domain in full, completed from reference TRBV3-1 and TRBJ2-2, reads DTAVSQTPKYLVTQMGNDKSIKCEQNLGHDTMYWYKQDSKKFLKIMFSYNNKELIINETVPNRFSPKSPDKAHLNLHINSLELGDSAVYFCASSQGPNGGELFFGEGSRLTVL.

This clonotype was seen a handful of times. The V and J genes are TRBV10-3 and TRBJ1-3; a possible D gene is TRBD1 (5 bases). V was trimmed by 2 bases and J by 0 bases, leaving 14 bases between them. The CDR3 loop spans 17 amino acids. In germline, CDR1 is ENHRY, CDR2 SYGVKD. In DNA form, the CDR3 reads TGTGCCATCAGTGAGCCCCGGGACGGAAACTCTGGAAACACCATATATTTT. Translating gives CAISEPRDGNSGNTIYF.

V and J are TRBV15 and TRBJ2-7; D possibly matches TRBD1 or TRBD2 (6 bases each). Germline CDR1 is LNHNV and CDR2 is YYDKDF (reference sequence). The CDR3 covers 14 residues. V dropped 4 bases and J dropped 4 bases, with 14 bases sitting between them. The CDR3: CATSIGRTDYEQYF. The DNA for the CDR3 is TGTGCCACCAGCATAGGGAGGACAGATTACGAGCAGTACTTC.

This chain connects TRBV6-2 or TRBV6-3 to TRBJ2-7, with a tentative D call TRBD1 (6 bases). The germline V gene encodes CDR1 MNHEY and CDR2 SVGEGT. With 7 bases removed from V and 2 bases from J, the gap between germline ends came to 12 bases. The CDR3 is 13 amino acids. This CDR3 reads CASTIQGPYEQYF. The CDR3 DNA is TGTGCCAGCACGATACAGGGTCCCTACGAGCAGTACTTC.

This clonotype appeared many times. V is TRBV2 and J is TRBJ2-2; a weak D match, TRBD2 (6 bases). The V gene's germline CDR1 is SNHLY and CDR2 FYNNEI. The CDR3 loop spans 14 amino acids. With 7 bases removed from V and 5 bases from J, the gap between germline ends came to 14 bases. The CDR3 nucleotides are TGTGCCAGCAATTACGGGAGACGGACCGGGGAGCTGTTTTTT. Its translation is CASNYGRRTGELFF.

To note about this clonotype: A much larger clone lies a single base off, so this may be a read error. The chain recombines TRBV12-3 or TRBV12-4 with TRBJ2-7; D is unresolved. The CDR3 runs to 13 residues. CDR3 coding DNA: TGTGCCGGCAGTTTTTCACGAGGCTACGAGCAGTACTTC. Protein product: CAGSFSRGYEQYF.

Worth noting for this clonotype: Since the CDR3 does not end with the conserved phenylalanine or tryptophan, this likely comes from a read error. The CDR3, as DNA: TGTGCCAGCAGTCAAACAGGGGCGGGTGGCTACACCATC. Its translation is CASSQTGAGGYTI. V usage is TRBV12-3 or TRBV12-4 and J usage is TRBJ1-2, with TRBD1 identical over 7 bases. The CDR3 spans 13 residues. Losses at the gene ends were 5 bases for V and 7 bases for J; bases not matched to a gene: 7.

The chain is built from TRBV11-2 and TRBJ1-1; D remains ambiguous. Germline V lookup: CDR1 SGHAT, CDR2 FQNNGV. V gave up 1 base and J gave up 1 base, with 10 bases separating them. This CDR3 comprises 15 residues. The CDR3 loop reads CASSLGHHENTEAFF. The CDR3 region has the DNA TGTGCCAGCAGCTTAGGACATCATGAGAACACTGAAGCTTTCTTT.

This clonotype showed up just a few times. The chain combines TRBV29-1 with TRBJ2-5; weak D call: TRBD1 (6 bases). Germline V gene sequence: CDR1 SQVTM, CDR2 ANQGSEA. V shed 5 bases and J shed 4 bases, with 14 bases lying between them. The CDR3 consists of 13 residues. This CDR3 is CSVITGSRETQYF. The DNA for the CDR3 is TGCAGCGTTATTACAGGGTCCCGAGAGACCCAGTACTTC.

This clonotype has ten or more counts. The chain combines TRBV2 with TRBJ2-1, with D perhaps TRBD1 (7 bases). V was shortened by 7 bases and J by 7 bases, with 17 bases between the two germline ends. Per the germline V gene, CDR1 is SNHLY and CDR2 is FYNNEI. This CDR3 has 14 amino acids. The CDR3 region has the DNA TGTGCCAGCATAGAGGAGGGGGCGAGGAATGAGCAGTTCTTC. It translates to CASIEEGARNEQFF.

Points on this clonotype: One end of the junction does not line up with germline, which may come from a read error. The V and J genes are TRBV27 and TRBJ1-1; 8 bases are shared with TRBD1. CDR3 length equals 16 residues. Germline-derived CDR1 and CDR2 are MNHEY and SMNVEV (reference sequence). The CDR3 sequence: CASSSTGAAGYTETFF. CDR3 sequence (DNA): TGTGCCAGCAGTTCGACAGGGGCCGCAGGGTACACTGAAACTTTCTTT.

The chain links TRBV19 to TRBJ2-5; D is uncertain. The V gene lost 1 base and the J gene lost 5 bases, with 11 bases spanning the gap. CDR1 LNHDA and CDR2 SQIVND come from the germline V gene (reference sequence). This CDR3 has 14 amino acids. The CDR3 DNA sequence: TGTGCCAGTAGTATAGGGATATCGCTGGAGACCCAGTACTTC. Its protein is CASSIGISLETQYF.

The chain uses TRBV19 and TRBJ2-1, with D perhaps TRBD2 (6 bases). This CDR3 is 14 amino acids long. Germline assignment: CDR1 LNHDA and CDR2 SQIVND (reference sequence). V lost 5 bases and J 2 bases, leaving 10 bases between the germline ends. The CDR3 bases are TGTGCCAGTAGTGGGCTAGCGACCTACAATGAGCAGTTCTTC. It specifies CASSGLATYNEQFF.

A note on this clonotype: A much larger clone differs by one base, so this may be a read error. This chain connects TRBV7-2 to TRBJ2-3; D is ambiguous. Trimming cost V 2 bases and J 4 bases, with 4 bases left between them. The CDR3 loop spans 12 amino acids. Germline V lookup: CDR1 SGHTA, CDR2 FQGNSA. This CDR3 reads CASSLKADTQYF. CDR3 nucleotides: TGTGCCAGCAGCTTAAAGGCAGATACGCAGTATTTT.

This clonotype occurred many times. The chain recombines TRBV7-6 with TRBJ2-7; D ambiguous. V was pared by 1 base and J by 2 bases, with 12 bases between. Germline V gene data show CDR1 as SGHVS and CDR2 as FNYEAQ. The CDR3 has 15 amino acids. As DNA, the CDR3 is TGTGCCAGCAGCTTAGACGAGTCGGCCCCCTACGAGCAGTACTTC. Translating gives CASSLDESAPYEQYF.

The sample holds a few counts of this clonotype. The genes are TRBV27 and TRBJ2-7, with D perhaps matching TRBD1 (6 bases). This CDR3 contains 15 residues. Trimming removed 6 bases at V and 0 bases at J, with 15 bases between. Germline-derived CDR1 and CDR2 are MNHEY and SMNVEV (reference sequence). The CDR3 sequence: CASRPGTMSSYEQYF. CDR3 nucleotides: TGTGCCAGCAGGCCGGGGACAATGAGCTCCTACGAGCAGTACTTC.

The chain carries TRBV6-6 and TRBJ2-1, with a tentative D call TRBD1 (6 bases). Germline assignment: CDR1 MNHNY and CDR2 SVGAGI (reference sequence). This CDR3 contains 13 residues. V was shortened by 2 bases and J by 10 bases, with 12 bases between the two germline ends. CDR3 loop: CASSYVRGVEQFF. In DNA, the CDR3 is TGTGCCAGCAGTTACGTCAGGGGAGTAGAGCAGTTCTTC.

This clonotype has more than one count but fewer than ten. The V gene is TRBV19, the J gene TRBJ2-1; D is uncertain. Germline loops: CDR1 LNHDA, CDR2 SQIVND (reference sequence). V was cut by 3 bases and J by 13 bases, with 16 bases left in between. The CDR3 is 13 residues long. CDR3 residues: CASSISHDGSQFF. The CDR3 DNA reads TGTGCCAGTAGTATCTCCCATGACGGCAGCCAGTTCTTC.

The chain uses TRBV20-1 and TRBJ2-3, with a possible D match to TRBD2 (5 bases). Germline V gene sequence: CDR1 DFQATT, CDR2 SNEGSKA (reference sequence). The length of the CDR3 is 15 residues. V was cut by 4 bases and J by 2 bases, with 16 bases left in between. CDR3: CSAMASFPHTDTQYF. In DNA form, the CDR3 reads TGCAGTGCTATGGCTAGCTTCCCACACACAGATACGCAGTATTTT.

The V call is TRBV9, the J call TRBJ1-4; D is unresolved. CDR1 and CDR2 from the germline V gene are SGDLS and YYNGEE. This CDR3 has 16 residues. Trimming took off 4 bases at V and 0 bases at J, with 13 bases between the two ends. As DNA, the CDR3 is TGTGCCAGCAGCCGGGGAGCCCTTGCAACTAATGAAAAACTGTTTTTT. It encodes CASSRGALATNEKLFF.

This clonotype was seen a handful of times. The CDR3 here is CASSIRRGRNTGELFF. CDR3 DNA: TGTGCCAGTAGTATTCGCCGCGGGAGGAACACCGGGGAGCTGTTTTTT. This chain joins TRBV19 and TRBJ2-2; 7 nucleotides agree with TRBD2. The CDR3 has 16 residues. Germline CDR1 is LNHDA and CDR2 is SQIVND (reference sequence). V lost 3 bases, J lost 1 base, and 5 bases stayed unmatched.

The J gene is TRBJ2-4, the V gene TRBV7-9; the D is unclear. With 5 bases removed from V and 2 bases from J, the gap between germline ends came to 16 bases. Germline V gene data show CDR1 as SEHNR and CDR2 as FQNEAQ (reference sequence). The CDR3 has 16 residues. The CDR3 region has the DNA TGTGCCAGCAGCCCACCCGGAGTTGGGTCCAAAAACATTCAGTACTTC. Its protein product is CASSPPGVGSKNIQYF.

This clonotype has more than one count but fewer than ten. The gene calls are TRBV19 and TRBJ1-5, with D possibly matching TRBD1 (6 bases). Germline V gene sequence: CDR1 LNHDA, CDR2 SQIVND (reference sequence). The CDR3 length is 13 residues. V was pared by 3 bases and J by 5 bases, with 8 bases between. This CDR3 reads CASSIRGYQPQHF. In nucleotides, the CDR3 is TGTGCCAGTAGTATCAGGGGTTATCAGCCCCAGCATTTT. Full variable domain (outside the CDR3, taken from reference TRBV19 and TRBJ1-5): DGGITQSPKYLFRKEGQNVTLSCEQNLNHDAMYWYRQDPGQGLRLIYYSQIVNDFQKGDIAEGYSVSREKKESFPLTVTSAQKNPTAFYLCASSIRGYQPQHFGDGTRLSIL.

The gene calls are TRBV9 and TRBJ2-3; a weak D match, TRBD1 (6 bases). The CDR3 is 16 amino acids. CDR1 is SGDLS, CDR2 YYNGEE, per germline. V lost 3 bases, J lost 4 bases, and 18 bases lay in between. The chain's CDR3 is CASSGSTGFPPDTQYF. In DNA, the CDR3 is TGTGCCAGCAGCGGATCTACAGGGTTTCCCCCAGATACGCAGTATTTT.

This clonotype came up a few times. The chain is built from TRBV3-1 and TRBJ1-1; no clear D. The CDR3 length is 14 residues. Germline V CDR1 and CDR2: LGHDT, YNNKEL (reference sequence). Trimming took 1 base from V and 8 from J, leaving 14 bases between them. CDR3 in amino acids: CASSQVLLGQEAFF. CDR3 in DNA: TGTGCCAGCAGCCAAGTATTATTGGGTCAGGAAGCTTTCTTT.